Listed below are T cell receptor beta chains from one sample, sequenced in a study of T cell responses to AZD1222 COVID-19 vaccine. Data came from immunoSEQ multiplex PCR; TCRdb stores just in-frame clones and leaves some out. This table holds about 100,000 clones, almost 85% found once. This specimen was peripheral blood, taken on day 0 of AZD1222 vaccination. These receptors all stem from an adult in good health. Both conserved end residues are part of each CDR3. D genes are given only for firm matches. For some rows the clone size is stated as once, few or many, or as a class when expanded; others skip it.

TRBJ2-1	TRBD2	15	-	TRBV5-4	CASSLDPGGLNEQFF	TGTGCCAGCAGCTTGGACCCGGGGGGGCTGAATGAGCAGTTCTTC
TRBJ2-1	-	12	-	TRBV11-1	CASTASGNEQFF	TGTGCCAGCACCGCCTCGGGGAATGAGCAGTTCTTC
TRBJ2-7	-	12	-	TRBV11-3	CASSRTDYEQYF	TGTGCCAGCAGCCGGACAGATTACGAGCAGTACTTC
TRBJ1-3	-	13	-	TRBV12-3/TRBV12-4	CASSLLIGNTIYF	TGTGCCAGCAGCCTGTTGATCGGAAACACCATATATTTT
TRBJ2-7	TRBD1	16	once	TRBV11-3	CASSLVDRGPSYEQYF	TGTGCCAGCAGCTTAGTGGACAGGGGCCCCTCCTACGAGCAGTACTTC
TRBJ1-1	TRBD1	15	-	TRBV5-5	CASSFSGGGGTEAFF	TGTGCCAGCAGCTTCTCAGGGGGAGGTGGCACTGAAGCTTTCTTT
TRBJ1-2	-	14	few	TRBV4-3	CASSQDLDSYGYTF	TGCGCCAGCAGCCAAGATCTCGACAGCTATGGCTACACCTTC
TRBJ2-7	TRBD2	15	once	TRBV29-1	CSVEDPGGSKYEQYF	TGCAGCGTTGAAGATCCGGGCGGGAGTAAATACGAGCAGTACTTC
TRBJ2-7	TRBD2	15	-	TRBV5-5	CASSIGLADLYEQYF	TGTGCCAGCAGCATCGGACTAGCGGACCTATACGAGCAGTACTTC
TRBJ2-2	-	16	-	TRBV13	CASSLVPGAGTGELFF	TGTGCCAGCAGCTTAGTTCCGGGGGCGGGCACCGGGGAGCTGTTTTTT
TRBJ1-2	-	14	-	TRBV25-1	CASSEEGLNYGYTF	TGTGCCAGCAGTGAAGAGGGGCTTAACTATGGCTACACCTTC
TRBJ1-1	-	13	-	TRBV7-9	CASSPPRDTEAFF	TGTGCCAGCAGCCCACCAAGGGACACTGAAGCTTTCTTT
TRBJ1-1	-	15	-	TRBV2	CASSTQGFWNTEAFF	TGTGCCAGCAGCACACAGGGATTTTGGAACACTGAAGCTTTCTTT
TRBJ2-5	-	13	-	TRBV4-1	CASSQWRGETQYF	TGCGCCAGCAGCCAGTGGCGAGGAGAGACCCAGTACTTC
TRBJ2-3	TRBD2	16	-	TRBV24-1	CATSDPVAGSTDTQYF	TGTGCCACCAGTGATCCAGTAGCGGGGAGCACAGATACGCAGTATTTT
TRBJ1-2	-	15	few	TRBV5-1	CASSRGQLSNYGYTF	TGCGCCAGCAGCCGAGGACAGCTATCAAACTATGGCTACACCTTC
TRBJ1-5	-	14	-	TRBV14	CASSQSHSNQPQHF	TGTGCCAGCAGCCAAAGTCATAGCAATCAGCCCCAGCATTTT
TRBJ2-5	-	11	-	TRBV2	CASSEGETQYF	TGTGCCAGCAGTGAAGGGGAGACCCAGTACTTC
TRBJ1-1	-	14	-	TRBV5-1	CASSLGQGTTEAFF	TGCGCCAGCAGCTTGGGTCAGGGAACCACTGAAGCTTTCTTT
TRBJ2-3	-	14	-	TRBV5-4	CASSHPSGADTQYF	TGTGCCAGCAGCCATCCCTCAGGTGCAGATACGCAGTATTTT
TRBJ1-2	TRBD1	15	few	TRBV2	CASRRDRGLHYGYTF	TGTGCCAGCAGACGGGACAGGGGGCTTCACTATGGCTACACCTTC
TRBJ2-1	-	14	once	TRBV6-2/TRBV6-3	CASSYSRLQGEQFF	TGTGCCAGCAGTTACTCGAGGCTACAGGGCGAGCAGTTCTTC
TRBJ2-2	-	15	-	TRBV7-6	CASSPTPGHTGELFF	TGTGCCAGCAGCCCAACTCCGGGCCATACCGGGGAGCTGTTTTTT
TRBJ2-7	-	15	-	TRBV4-2	CASSQDQGLAWEQYF	TGTGCCAGCAGCCAAGATCAAGGGTTAGCATGGGAGCAGTACTTC
TRBJ1-2	TRBD1	15	-	TRBV4-2	CASSQSGQGNYGYTF	TGTGCCAGCAGCCAATCGGGACAGGGTAACTATGGCTACACCTTC
TRBJ1-2	-	14	-	TRBV18	CASSSSGARGGYTF	TGTGCCAGCTCATCATCCGGGGCCCGGGGAGGCTACACCTTC
TRBJ1-2	-	13	-	TRBV28	CASRPGRKYGYTF	TGTGCCAGCAGACCGGGCAGAAAATATGGCTACACCTTC
TRBJ1-6	-	13	-	TRBV27	CASSLVGSSPLHF	TGTGCCAGCAGTTTAGTCGGGAGTTCACCCCTCCACTTT
TRBJ2-3	-	16	-	TRBV10-3	CAISATEGFGTDTQYF	TGTGCCATCAGTGCGACTGAGGGGTTTGGCACAGATACGCAGTATTTT
TRBJ1-1	-	14	once	TRBV5-1	CASSSGTARTEAFF	TGCGCCAGCAGCAGCGGGACGGCGCGCACTGAAGCTTTCTTT
TRBJ2-1	TRBD1	15	-	TRBV11-2	CASNFGDSSYNEQFF	TGTGCCAGCAATTTCGGGGACAGCTCCTACAATGAGCAGTTCTTC
TRBJ2-1	-	12	few	TRBV19	CASSIVGNEQFF	TGTGCCAGTAGTATAGTCGGCAATGAGCAGTTCTTC
TRBJ2-7	-	14	once	TRBV7-2	CASSLRGDPYEQYF	TGTGCCAGCAGCTTAAGAGGGGACCCCTACGAGCAGTACTTC
TRBJ2-2	TRBD2	14	-	TRBV24-1	CATSTWRESGELFF	TGTGCCACCAGTACGTGGCGGGAGAGCGGGGAGCTGTTTTTT
TRBJ2-5	-	13	once	TRBV2	CASSERQGGTQYF	TGTGCCAGCAGTGAACGACAGGGAGGGACCCAGTACTTC
TRBJ2-1	TRBD1	13	-	TRBV7-9	CASSWGQGPEQFF	TGTGCCAGCAGCTGGGGACAGGGGCCTGAGCAGTTCTTC
TRBJ2-3	-	15	-	TRBV28	CASSHRALSTDTQYF	TGTGCCAGCAGCCACCGGGCCCTTAGCACAGATACGCAGTATTTT
TRBJ1-2	-	14	once	TRBV19	CASSSRDLAYGYTF	TGTGCCAGTAGTAGTCGGGACCTCGCATATGGCTACACCTTC
TRBJ1-6	-	14	-	TRBV6-5	CASRDTRRDSPLHF	TGTGCCAGCAGGGACACCCGCCGGGATTCACCCCTCCACTTT
TRBJ2-7	TRBD1	15	-	TRBV5-6	CASSLAETGGHEQYF	TGTGCCAGCAGCTTGGCAGAGACAGGGGGCCACGAGCAGTACTTC
TRBJ1-2	TRBD1	12	many	TRBV29-1	CSVRTGSGGYTF	TGCAGCGTTCGGACAGGCTCAGGCGGCTACACCTTC
TRBJ2-7	-	14	-	TRBV6-5	CASRVGTSAYEQYF	TGTGCCAGCCGGGTAGGGACCAGCGCCTACGAGCAGTACTTC
TRBJ1-4	TRBD1	15	-	TRBV11-2	CASSVDRGQGEKLFF	TGTGCCAGCAGCGTCGACAGGGGGCAGGGGGAAAAACTGTTTTTT
TRBJ1-2	TRBD1	14	-	TRBV7-9	CASSLSSGQVPLGF	TGTGCCAGCAGCTTGTCTTCCGGACAGGTACCCCTGGGCTTC
TRBJ2-5	-	15	-	TRBV2	CASSAANSLGETQYF	TGTGCCAGCAGTGCGGCTAACAGCCTCGGAGAGACCCAGTACTTC
TRBJ1-5	TRBD1	15	once	TRBV7-2	CASSPGQTSNQPQHF	TGTGCCAGCAGCCCGGGACAGACAAGCAATCAGCCCCAGCATTTT
TRBJ1-3	-	17	-	TRBV7-8	CASSLSGRQTLGNTIYF	TGTGCCAGCAGCTTATCTGGCCGACAGACCCTAGGAAACACCATATATTTT
TRBJ1-4	TRBD1	13	once	TRBV14	CASSRTGVGKLFF	TGTGCCAGCAGCCGTACAGGGGTTGGAAAACTGTTTTTT
TRBJ2-1	TRBD2	16	-	TRBV11-2	CASSLEPLAGEYEQFF	TGTGCCAGCAGCTTAGAGCCCTTAGCGGGAGAATATGAGCAGTTCTTC
TRBJ1-1	-	13	-	TRBV12-3/TRBV12-4	CASITGTIAEAFF	TGTGCCAGCATCACCGGGACGATAGCTGAAGCTTTCTTT
TRBJ2-3	-	15	-	TRBV7-3	CASSLSTDRTDTQYF	TGTGCCAGCAGCTTATCAACGGATCGCACAGATACGCAGTATTTT